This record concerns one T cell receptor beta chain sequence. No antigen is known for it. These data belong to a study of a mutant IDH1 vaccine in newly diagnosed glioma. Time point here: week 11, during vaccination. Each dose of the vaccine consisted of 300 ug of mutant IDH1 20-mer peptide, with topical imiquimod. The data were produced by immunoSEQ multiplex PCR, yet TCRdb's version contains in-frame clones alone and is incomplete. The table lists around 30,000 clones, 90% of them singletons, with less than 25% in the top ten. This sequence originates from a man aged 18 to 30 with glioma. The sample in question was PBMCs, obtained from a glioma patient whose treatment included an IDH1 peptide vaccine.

DNA for the CDR3: TGTGCCATCCGAACAACCGGGAGACCTTACGAGCAGTACTTC. It specifies CAIRTTGRPYEQYF. The V call is TRBV10-3, the J call TRBJ2-7; D perhaps matches TRBD2 (6 bases). Trimming took 8 bases from V and 4 from J, leaving 18 bases between them. The CDR3 totals 14 residues. Germline CDR1 ENHRY, CDR2 SYGVKD.